A selection of T cell receptor beta chains follows, all from one sample in a study of T cells in Graves' hyperthyroidism and ophthalmopathy. Each CDR3 protein gets one entry after TCRdb re-called the multiplex PCR reads with MiXCR. The sample lists around 520,000 distinct CDR3 sequences, around 15% occurring once. The material sequenced was blood. The receptors here all came from a woman younger than 30 with Graves' hyperthyroidism. The CDR3 runs from the conserved cysteine through the conserved F or W. The D gene is left open where the match is weak. Rows give clone size only sometimes, using once, few, many, or a class for an expanded clone.

clone size	D gene	J gene	V gene	CDR3 DNA	CDR3 protein
few	TRBD1	TRBJ1-1	TRBV9	TGTGCCAGCAGCTTCAACAAGGGGGCGAACACTGAAGCTTTCTTT	CASSFNKGANTEAFF
many	TRBD2	TRBJ2-2	TRBV10-3	TGTGCCATCAGGTTTGGCGGGAGGGGCAACACCGGGGAGCTGTTTTTT	CAIRFGGRGNTGELFF
many	.	TRBJ2-5	TRBV19	TGTGCCAGTAGTATATCACGCGCCAAAGAGACCCAGTACTTC	CASSISRAKETQYF
.	TRBD2	TRBJ2-1	TRBV13	TGTGCCAGCAGCTCAATCCTAGCGGGAGGGCCAACTGAGCAGTTCTTC	CASSSILAGGPTEQFF
few	.	TRBJ2-1	TRBV14	TGTGCCAGCAGCCATCTCTTACCGGGACTGCACAATGAGCAGTTCTTC	CASSHLLPGLHNEQFF
many	.	TRBJ1-1	TRBV19	TGTGCCAGTGAAGGGACTGAAGCTTTCTTT	CASEGTEAFF
.	.	TRBJ2-1	TRBV5-1	TGTGCCAGCAGCCGGGGTTGGAACGGGCAGTTCTTC	CASSRGWNGQFF
many	TRBD1	TRBJ1-5	TRBV6-5	TGTGCCAGCAGTTACTCACAGGGGAATCAGCCCCAGCATTTT	CASSYSQGNQPQHF
many	.	TRBJ2-1	TRBV3-1	TGTGCCAGCAGCCAAGTTACAGGGGAGCAGTTCTTC	CASSQVTGEQFF
.	.	TRBJ1-1	TRBV5-6	TGTGCCAGCAGCTTGCTGGGGTCCGGGAACACTGAAGCTTTCTTT	CASSLLGSGNTEAFF
.	TRBD1	TRBJ1-1	TRBV27	TGTGCCAGCAGTTATAGACAGGGGAGGTGGGTGAACACTGAAGCTTTCTTT	CASSYRQGRWVNTEAFF
.	.	TRBJ2-3	TRBV20-1	TGCAGTGCTAAGACTAGCAGGGGTACAGATACGCAGTATTTT	CSAKTSRGTDTQYF
.	.	TRBJ2-1	TRBV5-6	TGTACCAGCAGCTTGATAGCGGCACCCTACAATGAGCAGTTCTTC	CTSSLIAAPYNEQFF
.	.	TRBJ2-7	TRBV9	TGTGCCAGCAGCGCGACCGGTGGGGCCTACGAGCAGTACTTC	CASSATGGAYEQYF
.	.	TRBJ1-6	TRBV19	TGTGCCAGTAGGGAAGGGTTGGCCAAGGATTCACCCCTCCACTTT	CASREGLAKDSPLHF
.	TRBD1	TRBJ1-2	TRBV12-3/TRBV12-4	TGTGCCAGCAGTTCCCGACAGGGACAGGACTATGGCTACACCTTC	CASSSRQGQDYGYTF
.	TRBD2	TRBJ2-3	TRBV4-1	TGCGCCAGCAGCCAAGTGGGGACTAGCGCCCGCACAGATACGCAGTATTTT	CASSQVGTSARTDTQYF
many	TRBD2	TRBJ2-1	TRBV4-1	TGCGCCAGCAGCCACTTGGGGGGGGAAGGCAATGAGCAGTTCTTC	CASSHLGGEGNEQFF
.	.	TRBJ1-1	TRBV29-1	TGCAGCGTTGACGACGAGAACACTGAAGCTTTCTTT	CSVDDENTEAFF
.	.	TRBJ1-5	TRBV20-1	TGCAGTGCTAGCCCTGGGGTAAGCAATCAGCCCCAGCATTTT	CSASPGVSNQPQHF
few	TRBD1	TRBJ1-2	TRBV20-1	TGCAGTGCTAGAGATGGAGGGGACAGGGGGTTTTGGTATGGCTACACCTTC	CSARDGGDRGFWYGYTF
.	TRBD2	TRBJ2-1	TRBV11-2	TGTGCCAGCAGCTTAGATGGGGGGGTCAATGAGCAGTTCTTC	CASSLDGGVNEQFF